Below are 10 T cell receptor beta chains sequenced from a single sample in a study of blood T cell repertoires in COVID-19. Produced via immunoSEQ multiplex PCR; TCRdb's table is partial and in-frame only. The profile shows some 260,000 clones, around 85% of them singletons. Specimen: peripheral blood. Receptors originate from a woman between 35 and 50 years old with active or convalescent COVID-19.

This clone occurred a few times. The gene calls are TRBV11-2 and TRBJ2-3; TRBD2 matches 8 bases. Germline V lookup: CDR1 SGHAT, CDR2 FQNNGV. V lost 6 bases to trimming and J lost 5 bases; unmatched junction nucleotides: 10. The CDR3 consists of 15 residues. CDR3: CASRPVRGGRDTQYF. The CDR3 nucleotides read TGTGCCAGCAGACCCGTTCGGGGGGGAAGAGATACGCAGTATTTT.

The chain recombines TRBV27 with TRBJ1-6, with a tentative D call TRBD1 (6 bases). The germline gives CDR1 MNHEY, CDR2 SMNVEV (reference sequence). The CDR3 runs 14 residues. The V end was cut by 3 bases, the J end by 7 bases, with 10 bases between. The chain's CDR3 is CASSFTGTNSPLHF. The CDR3 nucleotides read TGTGCCAGCAGTTTCACAGGGACCAATTCACCCCTCCACTTT.

The chain uses TRBV12-3 or TRBV12-4 and TRBJ2-7, with 8 bases lining up with TRBD1. The CDR3 loop spans 13 amino acids. V gave up 8 bases and J gave up 4 bases; unmatched junction bases: 7. CDR3 protein: CASCRDRSYEQYF. The CDR3 region has the DNA TGTGCCAGCTGCCGGGACAGGTCGTACGAGCAGTACTTC.

This rearrangement joins TRBV6-6 to TRBJ1-1; 9 nucleotides agree with TRBD1. The germline gives CDR1 MNHNY, CDR2 SVGAGI (reference sequence). The CDR3 totals 15 residues. V shed 2 bases and J 5 bases; nucleotides not matched to a gene: 6. CDR3: CASSYPTGGGTEAFF. CDR3 DNA sequence: TGTGCCAGCAGTTACCCGACAGGGGGGGGAACTGAAGCTTTCTTT.

J is TRBJ1-1 and V is TRBV9; D call uncertain. The CDR3 loop spans 13 amino acids. Germline V gives CDR1 SGDLS, CDR2 YYNGEE. V gave up 0 bases and J gave up 7 bases, with 10 bases separating them. The CDR3 protein is CASSVGPGGEAFF. As DNA, the CDR3 is TGTGCCAGCAGCGTAGGTCCGGGAGGTGAAGCTTTCTTT.

The chain combines TRBV3-1 (or the pseudogene TRBV3-2) with TRBJ1-1; D unclear. CDR3 length: 13 amino acids. The ends were cut back, 1 base at V and 2 bases at J, with 5 bases in the middle. CDR1 and CDR2 from the germline V gene are LGHDT and YNNKEL (reference sequence). CDR3 nucleotides: TGTGCCAGCAGCCAAGTCTATAACACTGAAGCTTTCTTT. It is translated as CASSQVYNTEAFF.

As DNA, the CDR3 is TGTGCCAGCAGCTTAAGACGCGTCCGACAGGGGATGGTCGGGGAGCTGTTTTTT. It codes for CASSLRRVRQGMVGELFF. The V and J genes are TRBV7-2 and TRBJ2-2; TRBD1 agrees at 8 bases. Germline V gives CDR1 SGHTA, CDR2 FQGNSA. The length of the CDR3 is 18 residues. Losses at the gene ends were 2 bases for V and 7 bases for J; bases not matched to a gene: 15.

The chain joins TRBV7-9 to TRBJ1-5, with D maybe TRBD1 (6 bases). Germline lookup yields CDR1 SEHNR and CDR2 FQNEAQ (reference sequence). V lost 1 base, J lost 8 bases, and 6 bases lay in between. This CDR3 has 12 residues. The CDR3 loop is CASSLEGEPQHF. CDR3 nucleotide sequence: TGTGCCAGCAGCTTAGAGGGGGAGCCCCAGCATTTT.

CDR3 protein: CASSSRGVENTIYF. In DNA, the CDR3 is TGCGCCAGCAGTTCCAGGGGGGTCGAAAACACCATATATTTT. J is TRBJ1-3 and V is TRBV4-1; 7 bases agree with TRBD1. Germline lookup yields CDR1 MGHRA and CDR2 YSYEKL. Trimming removed 6 bases from V and 6 bases from J; junction bases left unmatched: 8. This CDR3 has 14 residues.

CDR3 residues: CASRTTGAGSYEQYV. CDR3 DNA: TGTGCCAGCAGGACTACAGGGGCGGGATCCTACGAGCAGTACGTC. This chain links TRBV7-8 with TRBJ2-7; weak D call: TRBD1 (7 bases). V gave up 6 bases and J gave up 1 base, with 16 bases separating them. CDR3 length equals 15 residues. Germline V gene lookup returns CDR1 SGHVS and CDR2 FQNEAQ.